The clone carrying this T cell receptor beta chain appeared a few times. CDR1 is ENHRY and CDR2 is SYGVKD in the germline V gene. The CDR3 contains 14 residues. With 11 bases clipped from V and 3 bases from J, the junction kept 9 bases outside the gene matches. A TCRbeta library incorporating unique molecular identifiers was prepared. Using its own MiXCR run on the PCR reads, TCRdb lists one record per CDR3 protein. The sample has about 610,000 distinct CDR3 sequences; about 10% are singletons. The data are from a study of T-cell reconstitution after alpha-beta-depleted transplantation in children. This clonotype was sampled from a human donor who donated a stem cell graft to a child with acute myeloid leukemia. The specimen was PBMCs from the stem cell graft donor, collected from the stem cell graft. This chain links TRBV10-3 with TRBJ1-2; the match to TRBD1 covers 10 bases. The CDR3, as DNA: TGTGCCTCCGGAGGGACAGGGGTAGACTATGGCTACACCTTC. Translated: CASGGTGVDYGYTF.